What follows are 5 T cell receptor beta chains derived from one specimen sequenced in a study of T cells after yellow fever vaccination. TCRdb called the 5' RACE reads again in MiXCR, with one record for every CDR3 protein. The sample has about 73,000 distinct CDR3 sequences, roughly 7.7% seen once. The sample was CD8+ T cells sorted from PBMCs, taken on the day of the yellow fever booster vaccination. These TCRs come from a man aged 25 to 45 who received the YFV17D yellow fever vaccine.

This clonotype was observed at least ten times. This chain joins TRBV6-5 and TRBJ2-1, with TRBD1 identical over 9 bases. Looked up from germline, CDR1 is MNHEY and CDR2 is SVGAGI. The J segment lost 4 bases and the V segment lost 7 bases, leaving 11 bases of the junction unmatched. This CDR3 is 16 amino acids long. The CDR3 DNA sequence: TGTGCCAGCACTCCTCACCGGGACAGGGTATACAATGAGCAGTTCTTC. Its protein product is CASTPHRDRVYNEQFF.

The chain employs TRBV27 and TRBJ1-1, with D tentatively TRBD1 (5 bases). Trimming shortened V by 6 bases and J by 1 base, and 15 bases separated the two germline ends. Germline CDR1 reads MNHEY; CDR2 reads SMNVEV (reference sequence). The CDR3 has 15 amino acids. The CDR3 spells CASRSGTVGNTEAFF. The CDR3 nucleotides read TGTGCCAGCAGATCCGGGACGGTAGGGAACACTGAAGCTTTCTTT.

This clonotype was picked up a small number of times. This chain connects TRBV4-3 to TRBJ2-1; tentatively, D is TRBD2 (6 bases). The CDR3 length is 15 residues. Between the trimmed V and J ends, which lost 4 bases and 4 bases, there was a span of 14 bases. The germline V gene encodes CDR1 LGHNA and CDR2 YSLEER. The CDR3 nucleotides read TGCGCCAGCAGCCCCCGCGGCGGGGTATACAATGAGCAGTTCTTC. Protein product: CASSPRGGVYNEQFF.

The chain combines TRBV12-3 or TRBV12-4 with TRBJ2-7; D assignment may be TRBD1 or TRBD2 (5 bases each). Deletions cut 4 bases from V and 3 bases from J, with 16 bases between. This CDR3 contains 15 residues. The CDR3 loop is CASSSSGTENYEQYF. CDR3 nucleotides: TGTGCCAGCAGTTCTAGTGGGACGGAAAACTACGAGCAGTACTTC.

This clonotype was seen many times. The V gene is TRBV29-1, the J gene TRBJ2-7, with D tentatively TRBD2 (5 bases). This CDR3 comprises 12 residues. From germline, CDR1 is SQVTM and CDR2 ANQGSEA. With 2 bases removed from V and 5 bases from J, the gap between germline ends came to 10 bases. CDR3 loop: CSVEYGSDEQYF. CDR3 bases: TGCAGCGTTGAATATGGTAGCGACGAGCAGTACTTC.